The 8 T cell receptor beta chains reported below all come from one sample, sequenced in a study of blood T cells in healthy people across ages. The authors ran a second PCR of about 7 to 12 cycles using a sample-barcoded 5' primer and a J-beta primer mix. Each CDR3 protein is one row after TCRdb ran MiXCR on the 5' RACE reads. Of around 2 million distinct CDR3 sequences in the sample, approximately 40% were seen once. The sample comprised blood. Receptors originate from a human donor in good health.

The rearrangement joins TRBV4-1 to TRBJ1-1, with no clear D. From germline, CDR1 is MGHRA and CDR2 YSYEKL. The CDR3 extends over 16 amino acids. V was shortened by 2 bases and J by 4 bases, with 17 bases between the two germline ends. CDR3 DNA sequence: TGCGCCAGCAGCCAAATGACTCGGGCGACGAGCACTGAAGCTTTCTTT. Encoded protein: CASSQMTRATSTEAFF.

The sample holds one count of this clonotype. Sequence at one end of the junction differs from germline and may be a read error. The chain has TRBV9 and TRBJ2-1, with no clear D. Per the germline V gene, CDR1 is SGDLS and CDR2 is YYNGEE. The CDR3 spans 14 residues. As DNA, the CDR3 is TGTGCCGGCAGCGCCACGGTCGGTATTTATGAGCAGTTCTTC. Amino acid sequence: CAGSATVGIYEQFF.

This clonotype was detected only once. This chain connects TRBV9 to TRBJ2-3; D gene uncertain. Germline loops: CDR1 SGDLS, CDR2 YYNGEE. The CDR3 loop spans 15 amino acids. Trimming removed 4 bases from V and 3 bases from J, with 15 bases in between. CDR3 sequence: CASSSRPDTTDTQYF. In nucleotides, the CDR3 is TGTGCCAGCAGCTCCCGACCAGATACGACAGATACGCAGTATTTT.

The rearrangement uses TRBV5-1 and TRBJ1-1; D is unclear. The germline CDR1 and CDR2 sequences are SGHRS and YFSETQ. V dropped 4 bases and J dropped 3 bases, with 13 bases sitting between them. This CDR3 comprises 14 residues. DNA for the CDR3: TGCGCCAGCAGCGTATCGACTTACGACACTGAAGCTTTCTTT. The encoded protein is CASSVSTYDTEAFF. Complete variable domain (other parts from reference TRBV5-1 and TRBJ1-1): KAGVTQTPRYLIKTRGQQVTLSCSPISGHRSVSWYQQTPGQGLQFLFEYFSETQRNKGNFPGRFSGRQFSNSRSEMNVSTLELGDSALYLCASSVSTYDTEAFFGQGTRLTVV.

This clonotype was seen a handful of times. This chain joins TRBV11-2 and TRBJ2-1; tentative D call: TRBD2 (5 bases). Trimming took off 8 bases at V and 8 bases at J, with 16 bases between the two ends. CDR1 is SGHAT and CDR2 is FQNNGV in the germline V gene. The length of the CDR3 is 13 residues. As DNA, the CDR3 is TGTGCCAGCCGGGTTGGGAGTTCGGATGAGCAGTTCTTC. Translation gives CASRVGSSDEQFF.

As concerns this clonotype: Being one base from a much bigger clone, this may be a read error. The chain combines TRBV4-2 with TRBJ2-7, with TRBD1 matching over 9 bases. V was pared by 4 bases and J by 8 bases, with 24 bases of the junction left unmatched. CDR3 length: 19 residues. The germline V gene has CDR1 LGHNA and CDR2 YNFKEQ. The CDR3 loop reads CASSRTTQPGQGLSYKQYF. As DNA, the CDR3 is TGTGCCAGCAGCCGAACAACCCAACCGGGACAGGGACTCTCGTACAAGCAGTACTTC.

The CDR3 nucleotides read TGCGCCAGCAGCAGGGGGCAGGCCTACCAAGAGACCCAGTACTTC. It specifies CASSRGQAYQETQYF. The chain has TRBV5-1 and TRBJ2-7, with 7 bases fitting TRBD1. The end of the DNA fits TRBJ2-5 better, so the J call may be wrong. Germline loops: CDR1 SGHRS, CDR2 YFSETQ. The CDR3 totals 15 residues.

This clonotype was detected a few times. The CDR3 DNA reads as TGTGCCACCAGCCCTTCAGGGGGGTACTTC. The encoded protein is CATSPSGGYF. The chain joins TRBV15 to TRBJ2-7; 7 bases agree with TRBD1. Trimming cost V 5 bases and J 12 bases; bases outside gene matches: 4. The germline V gene has CDR1 LNHNV and CDR2 YYDKDF (reference sequence). The CDR3 loop spans 10 amino acids.